This T cell receptor beta chain was obtained from a study of spatial heterogeneity in lung cancer. Germline CDR1 and CDR2: MDHEN and SYDVKM. Unmatched junction bases numbered 8, after V lost 6 bases and J lost 7 bases. This CDR3 region has 13 residues. Carried by each TCR cDNA molecule was a unique molecular identifier. TCRdb reanalysed the 5' RACE reads using MiXCR and keeps one entry per CDR3 protein. This repertoire shows roughly 16,000 distinct CDR3 sequences, 6.2% found once; its top ten account for under 7%. Notes on the study in general: One measure, the expanded intratumoral alpha and beta TCR count, tracked tumor mutation counts.

The time point: sample taken at primary tumor resection. In each case, whole RNA from tumor, nontumor lung or frozen PBMC was sequenced unsorted. Many counts were recorded for this clonotype. Antigen specificity is unknown. This beta chain is an off-target read within a library intended for alpha chains, so its frequency means little. Sequencing used lung tumor tissue, obtained at surgery. The clonotype comes from a male donor with early-stage non-small cell lung cancer. The V and J genes are TRBV28 and TRBJ2-5; 7 bases fit TRBD2. CDR3 amino acids: CASSRTSSGTQYF. As DNA, the CDR3 is TGTGCCAGCAGCCGGACTAGTTCGGGGACCCAGTACTTC. Filled out from reference TRBV28 and TRBJ2-5, the complete variable domain reads DVKVTQSSRYLVKRTGEKVFLECVQDMDHENMFWYRQDPGLGLRLIYFSYDVKMKEKGDIPEGYSVSREKKERFSLILESASTNQTSMYLCASSRTSSGTQYFGPGTRLLVL.